A selection of T cell receptor beta chains follows, all from one sample in a study of cytomegalovirus exposure and HLA in healthy donors. Sequencing was performed with immunoSEQ multiplex PCR; in TCRdb, only in-frame clones are kept and a portion is missing. The sample has approximately 270,000 clones; about 80% are singletons. The sequencing sample was made of PBMCs. These receptors were obtained from a girl aged 2 to 9 in good health and CMV-seronegative. Both conserved end residues are part of each CDR3. D genes are given only for firm matches. Only some rows state a clone size, as once, few, many or a class for expanded clones.

j_call: TRBJ1-6; clone_size: -; d_call: -; v_call: TRBV5-1; cdr3_nt: TGCGCCAGCAGCCACAGGCGAGATAATTCACCCCTCCACTTT; cdr3_aa: CASSHRRDNSPLHF
j_call: TRBJ1-2; clone_size: -; d_call: TRBD1; v_call: TRBV2; cdr3_nt: TGTGCCAGCAGTGTCAGGGGGCGGTCCTTATCAAATGGCTACACCTTC; cdr3_aa: CASSVRGRSLSNGYTF
j_call: TRBJ1-1; clone_size: few; d_call: -; v_call: TRBV2; cdr3_nt: TGTGCCAGCAGTGCCAGGGGCGGAAACACTGAAGCTTTCTTT; cdr3_aa: CASSARGGNTEAFF
j_call: TRBJ1-2; clone_size: few; d_call: -; v_call: TRBV18; cdr3_nt: TGTGCCAGCTCACCTTACAGGGCCCTGTATGGCTACACCTTC; cdr3_aa: CASSPYRALYGYTF
j_call: TRBJ1-2; clone_size: -; d_call: -; v_call: TRBV6-5; cdr3_nt: TGTGCCAGCAGTTACTCGAGAGGTTACGGCTACACCTTC; cdr3_aa: CASSYSRGYGYTF
j_call: TRBJ1-2; clone_size: -; d_call: TRBD1; v_call: TRBV5-6; cdr3_nt: TGTGCCAGCAGCTTGGCCGACAGGGGCTATGGCTACACCTTC; cdr3_aa: CASSLADRGYGYTF
j_call: TRBJ2-7; clone_size: once; d_call: -; v_call: TRBV28; cdr3_nt: TGTGCCAGCAGTATTCACGGTTCTTCCTACGAGCAGTACTTC; cdr3_aa: CASSIHGSSYEQYF
j_call: TRBJ1-1; clone_size: few; d_call: -; v_call: TRBV7-3; cdr3_nt: TGTGCCAGCAGCCCGGCGGGGGGTTTCACTGAAGCTTTCTTT; cdr3_aa: CASSPAGGFTEAFF
j_call: TRBJ2-5; clone_size: -; d_call: TRBD2; v_call: TRBV18; cdr3_nt: TGTGCCAGCGGGACTAGCGGGATAGGAGAGACCCAGTACTTC; cdr3_aa: CASGTSGIGETQYF
j_call: TRBJ2-3; clone_size: -; d_call: -; v_call: TRBV2; cdr3_nt: TGTGCCAGCAGCTCGACTTATACGCAGTATTTT; cdr3_aa: CASSSTYTQYF
j_call: TRBJ1-1; clone_size: -; d_call: TRBD1; v_call: TRBV11-1; cdr3_nt: TGTGCCAGCAGCCTTCCACAGGGGGCGGCGGTGAACACTGAAGCTTTCTTT; cdr3_aa: CASSLPQGAAVNTEAFF
j_call: TRBJ2-3; clone_size: -; d_call: TRBD2; v_call: TRBV5-1; cdr3_nt: TGCGCCAGCAGCTTGGCGCTAGCGGGAGGGTCAGATACGCAGTATTTT; cdr3_aa: CASSLALAGGSDTQYF
j_call: TRBJ1-1; clone_size: -; d_call: TRBD1; v_call: TRBV7-4; cdr3_nt: TGTGCCAGCAGAGGGGACAGACTGAACACTGAAGCTTTCTTT; cdr3_aa: CASRGDRLNTEAFF
j_call: TRBJ1-5; clone_size: -; d_call: TRBD1; v_call: TRBV19; cdr3_nt: TGTGCCAGTAGCCAGGCAGGGGGACAGCCCCAGCATTTT; cdr3_aa: CASSQAGGQPQHF
j_call: TRBJ2-7; clone_size: -; d_call: -; v_call: TRBV2; cdr3_nt: TGTGCCAGCAGTGACACCGGGTATACCTACGAGCAGTACTTC; cdr3_aa: CASSDTGYTYEQYF
j_call: TRBJ1-6; clone_size: once; d_call: TRBD1; v_call: TRBV27; cdr3_nt: TGTGCCAGCAGTCCGGGACAGCCTAATTCACCCCTCCACTTT; cdr3_aa: CASSPGQPNSPLHF
j_call: TRBJ2-7; clone_size: -; d_call: -; v_call: TRBV6-1; cdr3_nt: TGTGCCAGCAGTGAACACAGGCCCTACGAGCAGTACTTC; cdr3_aa: CASSEHRPYEQYF
j_call: TRBJ2-3; clone_size: -; d_call: TRBD2; v_call: TRBV29-1; cdr3_nt: TGCAGCGTTCCGGGACTAGCGGGGGGCCGGTCAGATACGCAGTATTTT; cdr3_aa: CSVPGLAGGRSDTQYF
j_call: TRBJ2-3; clone_size: -; d_call: TRBD2; v_call: TRBV30; cdr3_nt: TGTGCCTGGAGTGTTAGTTGGCGGGAGCATGATACGCAGTATTTT; cdr3_aa: CAWSVSWREHDTQYF
j_call: TRBJ1-1; clone_size: -; d_call: -; v_call: TRBV5-6; cdr3_nt: TGTGCCAGCAGTGGACATTTGAACACTGAAGCTTTCTTT; cdr3_aa: CASSGHLNTEAFF
j_call: TRBJ2-1; clone_size: -; d_call: TRBD2; v_call: TRBV7-2; cdr3_nt: TGTGCCAGCAGCTTTCCGACTAGCGGGGCATCCTACAATGAGCAGTTCTTC; cdr3_aa: CASSFPTSGASYNEQFF
j_call: TRBJ2-3; clone_size: once; d_call: -; v_call: TRBV6-5; cdr3_nt: TGTGCCAGCAGGCAACAGGGAAGGACAGATACGCAGTATTTT; cdr3_aa: CASRQQGRTDTQYF
j_call: TRBJ2-5; clone_size: -; d_call: -; v_call: TRBV2; cdr3_nt: TGTGCCAGCAACACGAGGCCCCGACTGGACAAGCAAGAGACCCAGTACTTC; cdr3_aa: CASNTRPRLDKQETQYF
j_call: TRBJ1-5; clone_size: -; d_call: TRBD1; v_call: TRBV5-4; cdr3_nt: TGTGCCAGCAGCTTGGAGGGGGCTCAGCCCCAGCATTTT; cdr3_aa: CASSLEGAQPQHF
j_call: TRBJ2-5; clone_size: once; d_call: TRBD1; v_call: TRBV28; cdr3_nt: TGTGCCAGCAGTGCCCCGTCCCGGGACAGGGAGGATGAGACCCAGTACTTC; cdr3_aa: CASSAPSRDREDETQYF
j_call: TRBJ2-7; clone_size: -; d_call: TRBD2; v_call: TRBV28; cdr3_nt: TGTGCCAGCAGTTTATCCCCTAGCGGGAGCTCCTACGAGCAGTACTTC; cdr3_aa: CASSLSPSGSSYEQYF
j_call: TRBJ1-4; clone_size: -; d_call: -; v_call: TRBV5-5; cdr3_nt: TGTGCCAGCAGCTTGCCTGCAACTAATGAAAAACTGTTTTTT; cdr3_aa: CASSLPATNEKLFF
j_call: TRBJ2-3; clone_size: -; d_call: TRBD1; v_call: TRBV6-5; cdr3_nt: TGTGCCAGCAGTTATCAGGGGGAAGATACGCAGTATTTT; cdr3_aa: CASSYQGEDTQYF
j_call: TRBJ2-1; clone_size: -; d_call: TRBD2; v_call: TRBV6-5; cdr3_nt: TGTGCCAGCAGTTACTCGCCGGGACTAGGGGGGGATGAGCAGTTCTTC; cdr3_aa: CASSYSPGLGGDEQFF
j_call: TRBJ2-7; clone_size: -; d_call: TRBD2; v_call: TRBV7-9; cdr3_nt: TGTGCCAGCAGCTTAGGTCCAGCGGGGGCCTACGAGCAGTACTTC; cdr3_aa: CASSLGPAGAYEQYF
j_call: TRBJ2-1; clone_size: -; d_call: -; v_call: TRBV4-1; cdr3_nt: TGCGCCAGCAGCCAGGTTTCAACGGGAGTCGGCAATGAGCAGTTCTTC; cdr3_aa: CASSQVSTGVGNEQFF
j_call: TRBJ1-2; clone_size: -; d_call: -; v_call: TRBV2; cdr3_nt: TGTGCCAGCAGTGAATACCCAGGGGCCGGCTATGGCTACACCTTC; cdr3_aa: CASSEYPGAGYGYTF
j_call: TRBJ1-1; clone_size: -; d_call: TRBD1; v_call: TRBV2; cdr3_nt: TGTGCCAGCACAGGGACAGGGGGGTACACTGAAGCTTTCTTT; cdr3_aa: CASTGTGGYTEAFF
j_call: TRBJ2-7; clone_size: -; d_call: TRBD2; v_call: TRBV28; cdr3_nt: TGTGCCAGCAGTCGGACTAGCCCCTACGAGCAGTACTTC; cdr3_aa: CASSRTSPYEQYF
j_call: TRBJ2-3; clone_size: few; d_call: TRBD1; v_call: TRBV6-1; cdr3_nt: TGTGCCAGCAGTTTAAGACAGGGTGGGCCAGATACGCAGTATTTT; cdr3_aa: CASSLRQGGPDTQYF
j_call: TRBJ2-5; clone_size: -; d_call: -; v_call: TRBV2; cdr3_nt: TGTGCCAGCAGTGTCCTAAAAGAGACCCAGTACTTC; cdr3_aa: CASSVLKETQYF
j_call: TRBJ2-1; clone_size: -; d_call: TRBD1; v_call: TRBV10-3; cdr3_nt: TGTGCCATCAGTGAGCTACAGGGGGCGTGGAATGAGCAGTTCTTC; cdr3_aa: CAISELQGAWNEQFF
j_call: TRBJ2-2; clone_size: -; d_call: TRBD1; v_call: TRBV5-6; cdr3_nt: TGTGCCAGCAGCGTGCTACAGGGGCCGCTATACGGGGAGCTGTTTTTT; cdr3_aa: CASSVLQGPLYGELFF
j_call: TRBJ2-2; clone_size: -; d_call: TRBD2; v_call: TRBV13; cdr3_nt: TGTGCCAGCAGCTTAGGAGTAAGACTAGCGGGAGCGGTCGGGGAGCTGTTTTTT; cdr3_aa: CASSLGVRLAGAVGELFF
j_call: TRBJ2-2; clone_size: -; d_call: TRBD2; v_call: TRBV7-3; cdr3_nt: TGTGCCAGCAGCCCACGACTAGCGGGAGAGTCCGGGGAGCTGTTTTTT; cdr3_aa: CASSPRLAGESGELFF
j_call: TRBJ2-1; clone_size: once; d_call: TRBD2; v_call: TRBV5-1; cdr3_nt: TGCGCCACCGCAGGGACTAGCGGGATGAGCTCCTACAATGAGCAGTTCTTC; cdr3_aa: CATAGTSGMSSYNEQFF
j_call: TRBJ2-1; clone_size: -; d_call: TRBD2; v_call: TRBV2; cdr3_nt: TGTGCCAGCAGTGAGATCGGGCTTGGCGGGGGGGGCCGGAATGAGCAGTTCTTC; cdr3_aa: CASSEIGLGGGGRNEQFF
j_call: TRBJ2-6; clone_size: -; d_call: -; v_call: TRBV9; cdr3_nt: TGTGCCAGCAGCGTATCGGGTCTTGGGGCCAACGTCCTGACTTTC; cdr3_aa: CASSVSGLGANVLTF
j_call: TRBJ2-5; clone_size: once; d_call: -; v_call: TRBV9; cdr3_nt: TGTGCCAGCAGCGCTAGACAGTTGGAGACCCAGTACTTC; cdr3_aa: CASSARQLETQYF
j_call: TRBJ1-2; clone_size: -; d_call: -; v_call: TRBV4-1; cdr3_nt: TGCGCCAGCAGCCCTCAGGGTAGGGGGGGTATCTATGGCTACACCTTC; cdr3_aa: CASSPQGRGGIYGYTF
j_call: TRBJ1-6; clone_size: -; d_call: -; v_call: TRBV6-5; cdr3_nt: TGTGCCAGCAGTTACTCGAGGGTTTTGTATAATTCCCCCCTCCACTTT; cdr3_aa: CASSYSRVLYNSPLHF
j_call: TRBJ2-7; clone_size: -; d_call: TRBD2; v_call: TRBV28; cdr3_nt: TGTGCCAGCAGCCCTGGACTAGCGGAGGACGGCGAGCAGTACTTC; cdr3_aa: CASSPGLAEDGEQYF
j_call: TRBJ1-2; clone_size: -; d_call: -; v_call: TRBV4-1; cdr3_nt: TGCGCCAGCAGCCAAGATATGACAGTCCTCTATGGCTACACCTTC; cdr3_aa: CASSQDMTVLYGYTF
j_call: TRBJ2-7; clone_size: -; d_call: -; v_call: TRBV18; cdr3_nt: TGTGCCAGCTCACCATCAAGTAGCACTTACACCCTATCGCACGAGCAGTACTTC; cdr3_aa: CASSPSSSTYTLSHEQYF